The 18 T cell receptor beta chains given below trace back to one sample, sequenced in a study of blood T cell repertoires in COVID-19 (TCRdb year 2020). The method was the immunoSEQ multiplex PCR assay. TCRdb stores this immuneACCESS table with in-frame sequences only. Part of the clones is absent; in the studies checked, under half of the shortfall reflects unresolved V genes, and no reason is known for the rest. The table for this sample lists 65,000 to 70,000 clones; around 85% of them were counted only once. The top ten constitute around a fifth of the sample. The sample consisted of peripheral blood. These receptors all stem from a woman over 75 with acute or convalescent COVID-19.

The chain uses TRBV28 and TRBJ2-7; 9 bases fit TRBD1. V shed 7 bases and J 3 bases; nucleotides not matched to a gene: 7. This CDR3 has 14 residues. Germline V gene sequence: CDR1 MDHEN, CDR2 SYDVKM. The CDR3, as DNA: TGTGCCAGCATTCAGGGGACAGGGCGCTACGAGCAGTACTTC. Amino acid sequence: CASIQGTGRYEQYF.

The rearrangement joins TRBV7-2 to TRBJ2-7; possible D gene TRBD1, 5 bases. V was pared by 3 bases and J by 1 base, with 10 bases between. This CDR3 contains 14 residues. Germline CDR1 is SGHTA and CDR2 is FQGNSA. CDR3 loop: CASSFQGASYEQYF. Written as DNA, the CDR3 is TGTGCCAGCAGCTTTCAAGGGGCATCCTACGAGCAGTACTTC.

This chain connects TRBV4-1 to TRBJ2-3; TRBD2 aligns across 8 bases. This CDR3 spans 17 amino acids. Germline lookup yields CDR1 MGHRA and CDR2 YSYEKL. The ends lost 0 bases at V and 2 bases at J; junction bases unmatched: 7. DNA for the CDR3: TGCGCCAGCAGCCAAGATGGCGCGGGGGGTAACACAGATACGCAGTATTTT. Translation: CASSQDGAGGNTDTQYF.

Here the CDR3 reads CATSKEKLDYGYTF. DNA for the CDR3: TGTGCCACCAGCAAGGAGAAATTAGACTATGGCTACACCTTC. The chain links TRBV15 to TRBJ1-2; D not certain. The CDR3 extends over 14 amino acids. Germline CDR1 and CDR2: LNHNV and YYDKDF (reference sequence). V was cut by 4 bases and J by 3 bases, with 12 bases left in between. The complete variable domain, with remaining parts taken from reference TRBV15 and TRBJ1-2, reads DAMVIQNPRYQVTQFGKPVTLSCSQTLNHNVMYWYQQKSSQAPKLLFHYYDKDFNNEADTPDNFQSRRPNTSFCFLDIRSPGLGDTAMYLCATSKEKLDYGYTFGSGTRLTVV.

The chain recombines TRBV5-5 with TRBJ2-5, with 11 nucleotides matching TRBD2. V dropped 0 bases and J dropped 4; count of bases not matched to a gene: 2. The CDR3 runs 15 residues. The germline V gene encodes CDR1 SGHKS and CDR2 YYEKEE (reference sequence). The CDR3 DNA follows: TGTGCCAGCAGCTTGGACCTAGCGGGGGGAGAGACCCAGTACTTC. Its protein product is CASSLDLAGGETQYF.

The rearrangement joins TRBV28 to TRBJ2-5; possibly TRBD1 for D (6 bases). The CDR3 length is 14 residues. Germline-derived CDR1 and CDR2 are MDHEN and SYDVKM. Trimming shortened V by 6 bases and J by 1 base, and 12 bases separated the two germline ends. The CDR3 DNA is TGTGCCAGCAGCATCGACAGGTTCCAAGAGACCCAGTACTTC. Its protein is CASSIDRFQETQYF.

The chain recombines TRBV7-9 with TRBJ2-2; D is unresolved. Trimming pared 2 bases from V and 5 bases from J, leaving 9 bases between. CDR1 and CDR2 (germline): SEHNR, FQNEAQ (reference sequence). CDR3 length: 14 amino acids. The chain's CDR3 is CASSLTDLTGELFF. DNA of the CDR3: TGTGCCAGCAGCTTAACAGACCTTACCGGGGAGCTGTTTTTT.

In nucleotides, the CDR3 is TGTGCCAGCAGCTTAGTAACGGGACAGGGATCGACAGATACGCAGTATTTT. Encoded protein: CASSLVTGQGSTDTQYF. The chain recombines TRBV11-3 with TRBJ2-3, with 9 bases aligning to TRBD1. This CDR3 is 17 amino acids long. The ends lost 1 base at V and 3 bases at J; junction bases unmatched: 8. Germline V lookup: CDR1 SGHNT, CDR2 YENEEA.

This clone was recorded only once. The CDR3 is CASSRSGEPYNEQFF. DNA of the CDR3: TGTGCCAGCAGTAGGAGCGGGGAACCCTACAATGAGCAGTTCTTC. This chain joins TRBV6-4 and TRBJ2-1; 7 bases line up with TRBD2. There are 15 residues in the CDR3. V shed 5 bases and J 2 bases; nucleotides not matched to a gene: 6. The germline gives CDR1 MRHNA, CDR2 SNTAGT.

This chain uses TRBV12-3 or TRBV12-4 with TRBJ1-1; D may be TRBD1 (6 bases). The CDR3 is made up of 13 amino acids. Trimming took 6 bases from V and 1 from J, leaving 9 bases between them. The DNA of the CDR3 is TGTGCCAGCAGCTACAGGGAGAACACTGAAGCTTTCTTT. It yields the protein CASSYRENTEAFF.

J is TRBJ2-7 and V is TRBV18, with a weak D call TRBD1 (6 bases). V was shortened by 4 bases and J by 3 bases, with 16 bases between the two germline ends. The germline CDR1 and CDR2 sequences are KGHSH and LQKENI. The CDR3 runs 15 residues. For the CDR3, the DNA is TGTGCCAGCTCACACTGGACGAGGGGGTTCTACGAGCAGTACTTC. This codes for CASSHWTRGFYEQYF.

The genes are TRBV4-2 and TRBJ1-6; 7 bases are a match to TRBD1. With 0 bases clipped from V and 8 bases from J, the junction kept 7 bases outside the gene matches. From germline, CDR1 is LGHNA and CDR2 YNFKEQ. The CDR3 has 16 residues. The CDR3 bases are TGTGCCAGCAGCCAAGACTTACAGGGGATCTATTCACCCCTCCACTTT. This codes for CASSQDLQGIYSPLHF.

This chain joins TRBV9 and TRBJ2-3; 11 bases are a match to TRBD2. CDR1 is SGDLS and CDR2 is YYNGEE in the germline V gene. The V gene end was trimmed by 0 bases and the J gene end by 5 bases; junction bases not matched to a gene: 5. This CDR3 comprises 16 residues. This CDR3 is CASSVELAGGRDTQYF. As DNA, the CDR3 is TGTGCCAGCAGCGTAGAGCTAGCGGGGGGTCGAGATACGCAGTATTTT.

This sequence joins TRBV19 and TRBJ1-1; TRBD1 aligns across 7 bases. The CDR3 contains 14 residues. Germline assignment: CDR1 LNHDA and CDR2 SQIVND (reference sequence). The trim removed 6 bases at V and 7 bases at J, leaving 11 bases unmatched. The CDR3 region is CASSLTGIRHEAFF. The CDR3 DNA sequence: TGTGCCAGTAGCCTGACAGGGATTCGCCATGAAGCTTTCTTT.

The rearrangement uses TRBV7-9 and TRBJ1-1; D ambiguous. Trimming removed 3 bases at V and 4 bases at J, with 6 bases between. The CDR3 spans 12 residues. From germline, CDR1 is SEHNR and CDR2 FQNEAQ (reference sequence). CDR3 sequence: CASSFGSTEAFF. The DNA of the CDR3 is TGTGCCAGCAGCTTCGGGTCCACTGAAGCTTTCTTT. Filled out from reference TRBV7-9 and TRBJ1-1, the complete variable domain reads DTGVSQNPRHKITKRGQNVTFRCDPISEHNRLYWYRQTLGQGPEFLTYFQNEAQLEKSRLLSDRFSAERPKGSFSTLEIQRTEQGDSAMYLCASSFGSTEAFFGQGTRLTVV.

The CDR3 here is CASSSPGEVNYGYTF. CDR3 DNA: TGTGCCAGCAGCTCTCCTGGGGAGGTGAACTATGGCTACACCTTC. The chain joins TRBV7-2 to TRBJ1-2; no firm D call. The CDR3 has 15 residues. Trimming removed 4 bases at V and 2 bases at J, with 14 bases between. Germline-derived CDR1 and CDR2 are SGHTA and FQGNSA.

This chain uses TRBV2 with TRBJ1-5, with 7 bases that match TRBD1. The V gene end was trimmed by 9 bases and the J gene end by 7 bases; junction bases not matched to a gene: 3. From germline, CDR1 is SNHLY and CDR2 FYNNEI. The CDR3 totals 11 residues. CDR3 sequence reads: CASGGGQPQHF. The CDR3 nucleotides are TGTGCCAGTGGAGGGGGCCAGCCCCAGCATTTT.

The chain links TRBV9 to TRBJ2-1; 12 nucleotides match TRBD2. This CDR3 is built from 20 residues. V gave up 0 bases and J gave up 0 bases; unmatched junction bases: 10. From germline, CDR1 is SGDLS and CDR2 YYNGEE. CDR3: CASSVGGTSGRSTSYNEQFF. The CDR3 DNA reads TGTGCCAGCAGCGTAGGAGGAACTAGCGGGAGGAGCACCTCCTACAATGAGCAGTTCTTC.